The 3 T cell receptor beta chains below all came from one sample that was sequenced in a study of blood T cell repertoires in COVID-19. TCRdb's copy holds only in-frame clones and misses some; the assay was immunoSEQ multiplex PCR. The sample consists of over 70,000 clones, about 77% of them appearing once. The sequencing sample was made of peripheral blood. The receptors derive from a man between 65 and 85 years old with COVID-19, enrolled during active disease.

This clone occurred many times. This same CDR3 is encoded by further DNA sequences in the sample. The chain recombines TRBV18 with TRBJ1-1; D may be TRBD1 (5 bases). CDR1 is KGHSH and CDR2 is LQKENI in the germline V gene. The CDR3 is 13 residues long. V was cut by 5 bases and J by 1 base, with 8 bases left in between. CDR3 region: CASSLGQNTEAFF. CDR3 sequence (DNA): TGTGCCAGCTCATTGGGGCAGAACACTGAAGCTTTCTTT.

V is TRBV28 and J is TRBJ1-3; 8 bases are shared with TRBD1. Germline V gives CDR1 MDHEN, CDR2 SYDVKM. CDR3 length equals 15 residues. After removal of 7 bases from V and 1 base from J, the junction contained 6 bases not matched to a gene. CDR3 residues: CASTLTGGSGNTIYF. The CDR3 DNA reads TGTGCCAGCACGTTAACAGGGGGGTCTGGAAACACCATATATTTT.

The chain links TRBV10-3 to TRBJ1-5; D not certain. The CDR3 consists of 14 residues. From germline, CDR1 is ENHRY and CDR2 SYGVKD. Deletions cut 4 bases from V and 3 bases from J, with 10 bases between. This CDR3 is CAISVSEANQPQHF. The CDR3 DNA sequence: TGTGCCATCAGTGTCTCGGAGGCCAATCAGCCCCAGCATTTT.